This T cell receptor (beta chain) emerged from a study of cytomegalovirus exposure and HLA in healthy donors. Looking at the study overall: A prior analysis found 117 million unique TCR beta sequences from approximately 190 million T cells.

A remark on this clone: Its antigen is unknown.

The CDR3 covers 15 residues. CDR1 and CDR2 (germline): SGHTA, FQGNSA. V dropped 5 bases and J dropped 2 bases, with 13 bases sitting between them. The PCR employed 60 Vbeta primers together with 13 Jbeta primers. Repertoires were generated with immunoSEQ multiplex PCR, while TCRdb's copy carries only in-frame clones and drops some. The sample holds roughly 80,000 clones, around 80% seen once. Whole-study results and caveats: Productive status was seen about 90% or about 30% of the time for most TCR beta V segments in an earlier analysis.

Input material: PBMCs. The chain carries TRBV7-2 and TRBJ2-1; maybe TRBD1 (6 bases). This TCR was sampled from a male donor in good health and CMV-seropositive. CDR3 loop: CASSVTGNPYNEQFF. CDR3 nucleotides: TGTGCCAGCAGCGTCACAGGGAACCCCTACAATGAGCAGTTCTTC.